A selection of T cell receptor beta chains follows, all from one sample in a study of technical replicates of blood from a few donors. TCRdb's copy holds only in-frame clones and misses some; the assay was immunoSEQ multiplex PCR. The profile shows about 49,000 clones, 80% to 95% of them singletons. The specimen sequenced was PBMCs. The receptors were sampled from a human donor in good health. Some clones in this sample may be carry-over from other donors' samples. The CDR3 runs from the conserved cysteine through the conserved F or W.

J gene	V gene	CDR3 protein
TRBJ2-3	TRBV29-1	CSAQDSPETQYF
TRBJ1-1	TRBV7-2	CASSLGRGWTEAFF
TRBJ2-5	TRBV30	CAWSSGGPQETQYF
TRBJ1-3	TRBV7-6	CASSSEQGASGNTIYF
TRBJ1-1	TRBV7-2	CASSLFRENTEAFF
TRBJ2-7	TRBV6-6	CASSSAYEQYF
TRBJ1-2	TRBV30	CAWYRTGDYGYTF
TRBJ1-4	TRBV2	CASRGADRTTEKLFF
TRBJ1-1	TRBV7-2	CASRKGTASTTNTEAFF
TRBJ2-3	TRBV29-1	CSVEDLSRGRTDTQYF
TRBJ1-4	TRBV6-5	CASRHVSGANEKLFF
TRBJ1-4	TRBV19	CASSIGQENEKLFF
TRBJ1-3	TRBV19	CASSIFSWAAGNTIYF
TRBJ2-5	TRBV6-5	CASSPREAETQYF
TRBJ1-1	TRBV6-5	CASGDTGTVNTEAFF
TRBJ1-1	TRBV19	CASSPHTPRRENTEAFF
TRBJ2-2	TRBV4-3	CASSQGLAGGPNTGELFF
TRBJ1-6	TRBV7-9	CASSLARVSNSPLHF
TRBJ2-2	TRBV5-4	CASSLYRGGTGELFF
TRBJ1-3	TRBV5-4	CASSEDRGRAGNTIYF
TRBJ2-1	TRBV5-1	CASSLAGGFNEQFF
TRBJ1-1	TRBV19	CASSLNRDTEAFF
TRBJ1-5	TRBV10-1	CASSGSGWTGWDQPQHF
TRBJ2-1	TRBV5-1	CASSLADSFPYNEQFF
TRBJ2-5	TRBV7-2	CASRGTSMETQYF
TRBJ2-3	TRBV5-4	CASSPSRQGYTDTQYF
TRBJ1-2	TRBV5-8	CASSRLGGYTF
TRBJ2-1	TRBV14	CASSKLAGDPYNEQFF
TRBJ2-7	TRBV9	CASSASGLAGSSYEQYF
TRBJ2-6	TRBV7-3	CASSLYSSGANVLTF
TRBJ2-4	TRBV5-6	CASSLRRIAKNIQYF
TRBJ1-2	TRBV6-1	CASSGLGQPFYGYTF
TRBJ1-2	TRBV30	CAWNRGLGYGYTF
TRBJ1-1	TRBV9	CASSVGTLMNTEAFF
TRBJ2-1	TRBV13	CASSLSPRNEQFF
TRBJ2-7	TRBV4-3	CASSQGGGQADEQYF
TRBJ2-1	TRBV18	CASSPPGAYSYNEQFF
TRBJ2-3	TRBV4-1	CASSQVQGDTDTQYF
TRBJ1-1	TRBV11-2	CASSLVGGTGVITEAFF
TRBJ2-3	TRBV27	CASSFPGADTQYF
TRBJ1-5	TRBV6-1	CASSAPLTGDQPQHF
TRBJ2-1	TRBV30	CACINLNEQFF
TRBJ1-4	TRBV19	CASSIGTGPEKLFF